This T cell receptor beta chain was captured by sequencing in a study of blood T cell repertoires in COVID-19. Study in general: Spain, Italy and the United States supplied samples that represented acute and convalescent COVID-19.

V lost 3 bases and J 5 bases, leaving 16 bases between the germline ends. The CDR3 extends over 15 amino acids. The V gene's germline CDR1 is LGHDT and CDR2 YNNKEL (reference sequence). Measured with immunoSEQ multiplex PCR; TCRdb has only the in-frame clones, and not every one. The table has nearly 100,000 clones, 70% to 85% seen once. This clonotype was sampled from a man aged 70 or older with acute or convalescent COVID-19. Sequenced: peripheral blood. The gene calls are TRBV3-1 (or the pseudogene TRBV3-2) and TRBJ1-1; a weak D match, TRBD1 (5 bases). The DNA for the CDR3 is TGTGCCAGCAGCCAGGCCGCCCGGGGGGGTACTGAAGCTTTCTTT. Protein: CASSQAARGGTEAFF.